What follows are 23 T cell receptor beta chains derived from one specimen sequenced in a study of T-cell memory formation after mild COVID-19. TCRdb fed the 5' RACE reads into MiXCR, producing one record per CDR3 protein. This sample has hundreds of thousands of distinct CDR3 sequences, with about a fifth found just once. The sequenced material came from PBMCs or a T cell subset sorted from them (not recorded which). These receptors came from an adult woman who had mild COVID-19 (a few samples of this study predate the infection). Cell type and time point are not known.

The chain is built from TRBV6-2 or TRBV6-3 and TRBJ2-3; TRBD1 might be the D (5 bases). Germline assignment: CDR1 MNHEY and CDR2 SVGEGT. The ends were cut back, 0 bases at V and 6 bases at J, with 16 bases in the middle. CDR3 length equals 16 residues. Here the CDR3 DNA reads TGTGCCAGCAGTTACTCGAAAGGGGTCCCATCGGATACGCAGTATTTT. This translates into CASSYSKGVPSDTQYF.

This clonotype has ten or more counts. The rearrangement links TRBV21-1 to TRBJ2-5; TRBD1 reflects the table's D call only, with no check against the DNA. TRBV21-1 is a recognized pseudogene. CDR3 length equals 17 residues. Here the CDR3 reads CASSVPQQGAEQETQYF. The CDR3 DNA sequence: TGTGCCAGCAGCGTCCCCCAGCAGGGGGCGGAACAAGAGACCCAGTACTTC.

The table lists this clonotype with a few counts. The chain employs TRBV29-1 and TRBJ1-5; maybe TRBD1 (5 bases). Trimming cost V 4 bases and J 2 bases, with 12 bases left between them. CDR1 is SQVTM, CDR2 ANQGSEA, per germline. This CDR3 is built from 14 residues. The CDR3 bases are TGCAGCGTTGCGGGGGGGGACGGCAATCAGCCCCAGCATTTT. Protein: CSVAGGDGNQPQHF.

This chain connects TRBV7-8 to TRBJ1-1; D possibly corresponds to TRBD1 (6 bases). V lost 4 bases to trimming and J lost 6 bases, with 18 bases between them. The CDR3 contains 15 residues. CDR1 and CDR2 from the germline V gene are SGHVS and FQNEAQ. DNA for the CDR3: TGTGCCAGCAGCTCCGGACAGATCCGGGCGGCTGAAGCTTTCTTT. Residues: CASSSGQIRAAEAFF.

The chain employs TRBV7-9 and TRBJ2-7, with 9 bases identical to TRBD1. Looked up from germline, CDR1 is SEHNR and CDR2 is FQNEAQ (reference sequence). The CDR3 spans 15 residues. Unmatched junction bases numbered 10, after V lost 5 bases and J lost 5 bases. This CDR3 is CASSRPGTGLHEQYF. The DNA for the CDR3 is TGTGCCAGCAGCCGTCCCGGGACAGGGCTTCACGAGCAGTACTTC.

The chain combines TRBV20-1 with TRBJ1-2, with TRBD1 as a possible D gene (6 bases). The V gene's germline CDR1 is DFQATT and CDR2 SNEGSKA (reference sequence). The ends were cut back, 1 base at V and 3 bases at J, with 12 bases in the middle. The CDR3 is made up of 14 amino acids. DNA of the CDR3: TGCAGTGCTAGAGTGGGGGGCGCCGACTATGGCTACACCTTC. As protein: CSARVGGADYGYTF.

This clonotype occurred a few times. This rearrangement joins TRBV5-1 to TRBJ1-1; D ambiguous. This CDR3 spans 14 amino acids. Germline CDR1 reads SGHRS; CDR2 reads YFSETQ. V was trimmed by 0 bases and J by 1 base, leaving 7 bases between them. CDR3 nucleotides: TGCGCCAGCAGCTTGGGATGGGAGAACACTGAAGCTTTCTTT. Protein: CASSLGWENTEAFF.

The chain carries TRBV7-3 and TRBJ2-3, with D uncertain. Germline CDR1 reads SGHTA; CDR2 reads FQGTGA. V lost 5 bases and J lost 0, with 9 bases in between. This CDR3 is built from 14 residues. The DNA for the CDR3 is TGTGCCAGCAGCGCAAGGAGTAGCACAGATACGCAGTATTTT. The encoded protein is CASSARSSTDTQYF.

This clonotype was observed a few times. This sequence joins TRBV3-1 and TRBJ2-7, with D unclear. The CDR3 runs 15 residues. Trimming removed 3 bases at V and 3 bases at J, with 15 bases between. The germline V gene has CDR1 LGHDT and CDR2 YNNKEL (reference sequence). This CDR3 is CASSHRTRSVYEQYF. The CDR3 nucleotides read TGTGCCAGCAGCCACCGGACCCGATCGGTCTACGAGCAGTACTTC.

The CDR3 DNA reads as TGTGCCAGTAGCGACTTCAAGGTCTACAATGAGCAGTTCTTC. Encoded protein: CASSDFKVYNEQFF. This chain uses TRBV19 with TRBJ2-1, with unresolved D. The CDR3 is made up of 14 amino acids. V was cut by 6 bases and J by 3 bases, with 12 bases left in between. The germline V gene encodes CDR1 LNHDA and CDR2 SQIVND (reference sequence).

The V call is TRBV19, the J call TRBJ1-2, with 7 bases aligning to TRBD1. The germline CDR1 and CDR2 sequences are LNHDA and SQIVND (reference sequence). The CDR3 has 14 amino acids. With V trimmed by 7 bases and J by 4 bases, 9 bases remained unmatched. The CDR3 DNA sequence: TGTGCCAGTAACGCAAGGGGGCTGAGCTATGGCTACACCTTC. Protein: CASNARGLSYGYTF.

The CDR3: CASSPGGGGTDEQYF. The CDR3 DNA sequence: TGTGCCAGCAGCCCGGGTGGCGGCGGGACCGACGAGCAGTACTTC. The chain carries TRBV7-2 and TRBJ2-7, with D perhaps TRBD2 (6 bases). The V end was cut by 5 bases, the J end by 5 bases, with 19 bases between. The CDR3 sequence is 15 residues long. CDR1 is SGHTA, CDR2 FQGNSA, per germline.

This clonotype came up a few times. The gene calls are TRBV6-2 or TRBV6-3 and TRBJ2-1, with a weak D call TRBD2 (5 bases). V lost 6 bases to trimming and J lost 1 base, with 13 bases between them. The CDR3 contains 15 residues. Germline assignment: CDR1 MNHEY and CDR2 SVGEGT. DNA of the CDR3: TGTGCCAGCAGGGTACGGAGGAATTCCTACAATGAGCAGTTCTTC. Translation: CASRVRRNSYNEQFF.

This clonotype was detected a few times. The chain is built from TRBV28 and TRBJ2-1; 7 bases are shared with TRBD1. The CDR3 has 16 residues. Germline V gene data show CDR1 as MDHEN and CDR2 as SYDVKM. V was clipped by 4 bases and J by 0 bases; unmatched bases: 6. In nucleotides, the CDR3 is TGTGCCAGCAGTTCCCAGGGGGTAATCTCCTACAATGAGCAGTTCTTC. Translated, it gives CASSSQGVISYNEQFF.

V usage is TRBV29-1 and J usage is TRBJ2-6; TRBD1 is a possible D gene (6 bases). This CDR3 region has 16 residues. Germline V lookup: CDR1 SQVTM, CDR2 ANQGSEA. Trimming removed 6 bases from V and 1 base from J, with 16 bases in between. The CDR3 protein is CSVTGHPESGANVLTF. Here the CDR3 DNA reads TGCAGCGTAACGGGACACCCCGAGTCTGGGGCCAACGTCCTGACTTTC.

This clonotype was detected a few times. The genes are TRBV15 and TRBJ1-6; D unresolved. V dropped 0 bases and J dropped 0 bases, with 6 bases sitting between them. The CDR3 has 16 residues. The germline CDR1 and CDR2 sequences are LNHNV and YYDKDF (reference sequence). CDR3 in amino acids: CATSRDQFSYNSPLHF. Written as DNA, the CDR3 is TGTGCCACCAGCAGAGATCAGTTCTCCTATAATTCACCCCTCCACTTT. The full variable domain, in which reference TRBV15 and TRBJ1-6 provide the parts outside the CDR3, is DAMVIQNPRYQVTQFGKPVTLSCSQTLNHNVMYWYQQKSSQAPKLLFHYYDKDFNNEADTPDNFQSRRPNTSFCFLDIRSPGLGDTAMYLCATSRDQFSYNSPLHFGNGTRLTVT.

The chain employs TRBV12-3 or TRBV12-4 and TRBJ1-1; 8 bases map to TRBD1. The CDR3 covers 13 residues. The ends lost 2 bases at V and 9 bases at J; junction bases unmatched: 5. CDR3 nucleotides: TGTGCCAGCAGTTTAATCGGACAGGGCAAAGCTTTCTTT. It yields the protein CASSLIGQGKAFF.

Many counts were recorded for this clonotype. This CDR3 reads CASSPDRTTGELFF. Here the CDR3 DNA reads TGCGCCAGCAGTCCGGACAGGACGACCGGGGAGCTGTTTTTT. The V and J genes are TRBV5-1 and TRBJ2-2; TRBD1 matches at 7 bases. The germline V gene has CDR1 SGHRS and CDR2 YFSETQ. This CDR3 contains 14 residues. V shed 5 bases, J shed 5 bases, and the junction held 6 bases outside the gene matches.

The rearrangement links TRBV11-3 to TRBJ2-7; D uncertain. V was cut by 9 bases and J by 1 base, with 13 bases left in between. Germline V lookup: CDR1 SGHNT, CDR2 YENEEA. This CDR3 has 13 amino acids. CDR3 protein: CARGIRSSYEQYF. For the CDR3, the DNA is TGTGCCAGAGGGATACGAAGTTCCTACGAGCAGTACTTC.

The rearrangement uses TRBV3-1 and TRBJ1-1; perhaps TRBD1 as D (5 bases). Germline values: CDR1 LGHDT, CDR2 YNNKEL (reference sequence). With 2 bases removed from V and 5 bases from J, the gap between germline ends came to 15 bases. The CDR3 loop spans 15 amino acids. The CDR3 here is CASSQPGPTRTEAFF. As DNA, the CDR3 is TGTGCCAGCAGCCAACCGGGACCCACGAGGACTGAAGCTTTCTTT.

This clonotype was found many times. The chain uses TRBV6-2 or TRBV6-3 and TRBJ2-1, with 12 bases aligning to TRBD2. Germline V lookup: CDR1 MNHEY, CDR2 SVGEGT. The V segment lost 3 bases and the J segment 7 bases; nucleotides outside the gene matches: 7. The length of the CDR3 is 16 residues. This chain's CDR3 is CASSYSSGRAANEQFF. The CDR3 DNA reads TGTGCCAGCAGTTATTCTAGCGGGAGGGCCGCTAATGAGCAGTTCTTC.

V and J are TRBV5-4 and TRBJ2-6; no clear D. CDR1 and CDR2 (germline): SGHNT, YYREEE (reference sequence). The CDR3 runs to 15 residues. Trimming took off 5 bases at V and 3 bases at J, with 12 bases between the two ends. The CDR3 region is CASSSNSGGANVLTF. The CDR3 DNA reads TGTGCCAGCAGTTCCAATTCTGGTGGGGCCAACGTCCTGACTTTC. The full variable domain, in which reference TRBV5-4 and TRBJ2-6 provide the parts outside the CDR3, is ETGVTQSPTHLIKTRGQQVTLRCSSQSGHNTVSWYQQALGQGPQFIFQYYREEENGRGNFPPRFSGLQFPNYSSELNVNALELDDSALYLCASSSNSGGANVLTFGAGSRLTVL.

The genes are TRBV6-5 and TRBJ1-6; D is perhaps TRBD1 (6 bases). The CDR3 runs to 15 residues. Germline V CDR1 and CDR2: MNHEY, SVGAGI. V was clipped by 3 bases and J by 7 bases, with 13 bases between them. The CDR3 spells CASSYQTGPNSPLHF. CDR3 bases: TGTGCCAGCAGTTATCAGACAGGCCCGAATTCACCCCTCCACTTT.